The sequence of this T cell receptor (beta chain) was determined in a study of cytomegalovirus exposure and HLA in healthy donors. Findings and limits, study-wide: Among the CMV-associated chains, a few were confirmed in vitro as specific for CMV antigens. The classifier, whose performance was assessed in both the original and validation cohorts, reportedly diagnosed cytomegalovirus status with high specificity and sensitivity.

Profiling relied on immunoSEQ multiplex PCR, and the TCRdb table lists in-frame clones only, not all of them. The data hold over 200,000 clones, with 65% to 85% observed a single time. Trimming took off 7 bases at V and 0 bases at J, with 16 bases between the two ends. Germline V gives CDR1 MDHEN, CDR2 SYDVKM. This CDR3 is built from 16 residues. Concerning this clone itself: Its antigen remains unknown.

The chain links TRBV28 to TRBJ2-4; tentatively, D is TRBD1 (6 bases). The sequence was obtained from a woman between 25 and 40 years old in good health and CMV-seropositive. The source material was PBMCs. CDR3 sequence reads: CASTPLRTVAKNIQYF. In DNA form, the CDR3 reads TGTGCCAGCACCCCACTCCGGACAGTAGCCAAAAACATTCAGTACTTC.